This TCR beta chain was recorded in a study of cytomegalovirus exposure and HLA in healthy donors. When sampled, the donors appeared nominally healthy, though they likely had unrecorded immune exposures. The germline V gene encodes CDR1 MGHDK and CDR2 SYGVNS. With V trimmed by 7 bases and J by 3 bases, 4 bases remained unmatched. The length of the CDR3 is 14 residues. Whole-study findings and limits: Accurate prediction of most subjects' HLA-A and HLA-B alleles from TCR beta sequences was reported. V- and J-gene trimming of TCR beta was linked (in a later analysis) to a missense DCLRE1C variant. Later analysis showed most CMV-associated TCR beta chains appearing HLA-restricted.

With 60 Vbeta and 13 Jbeta primers, the PCR was carried out. The protocol was immunoSEQ multiplex PCR, while the TCRdb copy is restricted to in-frame clones and leaves out a portion. Among about 44,000 clones listed, about nine tenths were seen once. Concerning this clone itself: The antigen remains unidentified.

This TCR was recovered from a woman between 40 and 50 years old in good health and CMV-seropositive. The J gene is TRBJ2-5, the V gene TRBV25-1; TRBD1 aligns across 11 bases. Sequenced material: PBMCs. CDR3 region: CASTQGQGEETQYF. CDR3 sequence (DNA): TGTGCCAGCACCCAGGGACAGGGGGAAGAGACCCAGTACTTC.